The present TCR beta chain was sequenced within a study of blood T cell repertoires in COVID-19. Study at large: There were acute and convalescent COVID-19 samples, and they came from the United States, Italy and Spain. From T cells, B-cell-depleted T cells, or PBMCs came the material, which was cDNA or gDNA.

Enrolled during active infection, Seattle patients were then followed longitudinally. Repertoires were generated with immunoSEQ multiplex PCR, while TCRdb's copy carries only in-frame clones and drops some. The table has about 190,000 clones, roughly 87% seen once; the top ten hold approximately 8%. J was trimmed by 3 bases and V by 9 bases; bases with no gene match: 2. The V gene's germline CDR1 is MGHDK and CDR2 SYGVNS. This CDR3 spans 11 amino acids. Sequencing was performed on peripheral blood. V is TRBV25-1 and J is TRBJ2-7; the match to TRBD2 covers 7 bases. The sequence was collected from a woman in her fifties or sixties with COVID-19, enrolled during active disease. The CDR3 DNA follows: TGTGCCAGTTCGGGAGGCTACGAGCAGTACGTC. Protein: CASSGGYEQYV.